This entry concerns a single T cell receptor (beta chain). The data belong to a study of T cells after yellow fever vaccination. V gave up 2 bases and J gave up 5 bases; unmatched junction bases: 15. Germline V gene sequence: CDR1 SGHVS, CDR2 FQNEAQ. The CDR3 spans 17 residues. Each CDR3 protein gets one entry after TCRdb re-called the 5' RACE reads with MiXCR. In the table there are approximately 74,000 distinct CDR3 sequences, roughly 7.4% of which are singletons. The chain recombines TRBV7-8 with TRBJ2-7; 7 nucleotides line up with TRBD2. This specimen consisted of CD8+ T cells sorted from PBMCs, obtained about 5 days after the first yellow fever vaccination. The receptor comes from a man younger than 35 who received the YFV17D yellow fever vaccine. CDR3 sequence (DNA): TGTGCCAGCAGCTTACAGGAACGCGAGACTAGCCCCAACGAGCAGTACTTC. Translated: CASSLQERETSPNEQYF.